These 23 T cell receptor beta chains share one sample of origin, sequenced in a study of blood T cell repertoires in COVID-19. The repertoire was sequenced with immunoSEQ multiplex PCR; TCRdb's copy has only in-frame clones and lacks some. The sample yields fewer than 500,000 clones, roughly nine tenths seen once. The sequencing sample was made of PBMCs or T cells enriched from blood (not recorded which). Receptors were obtained from a young woman who had recovered from COVID-19.

This chain uses TRBV11-2 with TRBJ2-7; D is ambiguous. V was cut by 1 base and J by 5 bases, with 6 bases left in between. CDR3 length: 12 residues. Looked up from germline, CDR1 is SGHAT and CDR2 is FQNNGV. DNA for the CDR3: TGTGCCAGCAGCTTAGGAGGAAACGAGCAGTACTTC. Translated, it gives CASSLGGNEQYF.

The rearrangement uses TRBV5-1 and TRBJ2-5; TRBD1 aligns across 9 bases. The CDR3 consists of 15 residues. V trimming: 2 bases; J trimming: 4 bases; junction bases outside the gene matches: 6. The germline gives CDR1 SGHRS, CDR2 YFSETQ. The CDR3 bases are TGCGCCAGCAGCTTTGGGACAGGGTACGGAGAGACCCAGTACTTC. Encoded protein: CASSFGTGYGETQYF.

V usage is TRBV3-1 (or the pseudogene TRBV3-2) and J usage is TRBJ2-3; 10 nucleotides match TRBD2. Germline V lookup: CDR1 LGHDT, CDR2 YNNKEL (reference sequence). The CDR3 runs 17 residues. Unmatched junction bases numbered 12, after V lost 4 bases and J lost 5 bases. The CDR3 DNA sequence: TGTGCCAGCAGCCCTTATTCTGGATTAGCGGGGGGAGATACGCAGTATTTT. Amino acids: CASSPYSGLAGGDTQYF.

This clone appeared a single time. The V and J genes are TRBV12-5 and TRBJ1-2; tentative D call: TRBD1 (5 bases). This CDR3 is 13 amino acids long. Looked up from germline, CDR1 is LGHNT and CDR2 is FRNRAP. Trimming stripped 1 base from V and 4 bases from J, with 7 bases between. CDR3 in DNA: TGTGCTAGTGGTTTGGGACAGCTCTATGGCTACACCTTC. Protein product: CASGLGQLYGYTF.

The chain is built from TRBV5-1 and TRBJ2-2; 13 bases line up with TRBD2. The J segment lost 7 bases and the V segment lost 3 bases, leaving 6 bases of the junction unmatched. CDR1 and CDR2 (germline): SGHRS, YFSETQ. The CDR3 loop spans 16 amino acids. The CDR3 region is CASSWTSGGSGGELFF. CDR3 in DNA: TGCGCCAGCAGCTGGACTAGCGGGGGATCCGGCGGGGAGCTGTTTTTT.

V usage is TRBV6-1 and J usage is TRBJ1-1; D uncertain. The CDR3 consists of 14 residues. V was clipped by 1 base and J by 0 bases, with 6 bases between them. Germline-derived CDR1 and CDR2 are MNHNS and SASEGT. CDR3 sequence (DNA): TGTGCCAGCAGTGAAGAACTCATGAACACTGAAGCTTTCTTT. This translates into CASSEELMNTEAFF.

Worth noting for this clone: One junction end does not reproduce the germline sequence, and a read error may be involved. This rearrangement joins TRBV12-3 or TRBV12-4 to TRBJ1-1; D is ambiguous. The CDR3 is 13 residues long. In DNA form, the CDR3 reads TGTGCCAGCAGTTTAATCGCGAACGCTGAAGCTTTCTTT. It is translated as CASSLIANAEAFF.

This chain links TRBV6-5 with TRBJ2-7, with 7 bases aligning to TRBD1. The V gene end was trimmed by 5 bases and the J gene end by 6 bases; junction bases not matched to a gene: 10. The CDR3 extends over 14 amino acids. Germline CDR1 reads MNHEY; CDR2 reads SVGAGI. DNA for the CDR3: TGTGCCAGCAGTCCTCGACAGGGAACCAGCGAGCAGTACTTC. It is translated as CASSPRQGTSEQYF.

The chain is built from TRBV5-1 and TRBJ1-3, with 10 bases fitting TRBD1. This CDR3 is built from 14 residues. The V gene end was trimmed by 6 bases and the J gene end by 4 bases; junction bases not matched to a gene: 4. CDR1 SGHRS and CDR2 YFSETQ come from the germline V gene. The CDR3 loop is CASTGTGEGNTIYF. CDR3 sequence (DNA): TGCGCCAGCACCGGGACAGGGGAAGGAAACACCATATATTTT.

This clone was found a few times. The chain carries TRBV7-3 and TRBJ2-3; a possible D gene is TRBD2 (5 bases). The CDR3 spans 14 residues. The V end lost 2 bases, the J end lost 2 bases, and 8 bases lay between the germline ends. From germline, CDR1 is SGHTA and CDR2 FQGTGA. The CDR3 region has the DNA TGTGCCAGCAGCTTAGACGGGAACACAGATACGCAGTATTTT. Its translation: CASSLDGNTDTQYF.

The CDR3 DNA sequence: TGTGCCATCAGCGGAGGGGCTAGCGGTGAAGAGACCCAGTACTTC. Amino acids: CAISGGASGEETQYF. The chain combines TRBV10-3 with TRBJ2-5, with 7 nucleotides matching TRBD2. The germline CDR1 and CDR2 sequences are ENHRY and SYGVKD. The junction had 10 bases not matched to a gene; V was cut back by 6 bases and J by 3 bases. The CDR3 sequence is 15 residues long.

The chain couples TRBV5-1 to TRBJ2-3; D is possibly TRBD1 or TRBD2 (6 bases each). Deletions cut 4 bases from V and 0 bases from J, with 15 bases between. The CDR3 is 16 residues long. The germline gives CDR1 SGHRS, CDR2 YFSETQ. CDR3 sequence reads: CASSLGGLSSTDTQYF. The CDR3 DNA follows: TGCGCCAGCAGCCTGGGGGGCCTGAGTAGCACAGATACGCAGTATTTT. Drawing the rest from reference TRBV5-1 and TRBJ2-3, the complete variable domain is KAGVTQTPRYLIKTRGQQVTLSCSPISGHRSVSWYQQTPGQGLQFLFEYFSETQRNKGNFPGRFSGRQFSNSRSEMNVSTLELGDSALYLCASSLGGLSSTDTQYFGPGTRLTVL.

V is TRBV29-1 and J is TRBJ1-1; maybe TRBD1 (5 bases). Germline V gives CDR1 SQVTM, CDR2 ANQGSEA. The germline V and J ends were trimmed by 7 bases and 9 bases, with 15 bases remaining between them. CDR3 length: 11 amino acids. CDR3 coding DNA: TGCAGCGCCGCGGAGGGGTCGCAAGCTTTCTTT. Protein sequence: CSAAEGSQAFF.

The genes are TRBV21-1 and TRBJ1-2; the table's D call TRBD1 went unverified against the DNA. TRBV21-1 is a pseudogene segment. The CDR3 is made up of 18 amino acids. The CDR3: CASSKEERYVDRNYGYTF. The DNA for the CDR3 is TGTGCCAGCAGCAAAGAAGAACGGTACGTCGACAGGAACTATGGCTACACCTTC.

J is TRBJ2-1 and V is TRBV24-1; D is ambiguous. V lost 3 bases and J 5 bases, leaving 10 bases between the germline ends. The CDR3 length is 14 residues. Per germline, CDR1 KGHDR and CDR2 SFDVKD. CDR3 residues: CATSDTRVHNEQFF. DNA of the CDR3: TGTGCCACCAGTGATACCCGGGTCCACAATGAGCAGTTCTTC.

The CDR3 sequence is CASSWLRGHSEAFF. The CDR3, as DNA: TGTGCCAGCAGCTGGCTCAGGGGGCATTCGGAAGCTTTCTTT. The chain couples TRBV11-2 to TRBJ1-1, with 8 bases identical to TRBD1. V lost 4 bases, J lost 8 bases, and 9 bases stayed unmatched. CDR1 is SGHAT and CDR2 is FQNNGV in the germline V gene. The CDR3 has 14 residues.

Concerning this clone itself: A much larger clone differs by one base, so this may be a read error. V is TRBV19 and J is TRBJ2-7, with 8 bases fitting TRBD1. CDR3 length: 12 residues. V shed 6 bases and J 4 bases; nucleotides not matched to a gene: 2. Germline CDR1 and CDR2: LNHDA and SQIVND (reference sequence). CDR3 sequence: CASSRQGYEQYF. CDR3 coding DNA: TGTGCCAGTAGCCGACAGGGGTACGAGCAGTACTTC.

V and J are TRBV12-3 or TRBV12-4 and TRBJ2-7; 7 bases fit TRBD2. V shed 3 bases, J shed 6 bases, and the junction held 5 bases outside the gene matches. The CDR3 runs to 13 residues. The CDR3 region has the DNA TGTGCCAGCAGTTTTTTAGAGCGGGGCGAGCAGTACTTC. Translated, it gives CASSFLERGEQYF.

This chain connects TRBV13 to TRBJ2-5; 11 nucleotides match TRBD2. Losses at the gene ends were 4 bases for V and 5 bases for J; bases not matched to a gene: 12. The germline V gene encodes CDR1 PRHDT and CDR2 FYEKMQ (reference sequence). This CDR3 contains 17 residues. CDR3 in DNA: TGTGCCAGCAGCTCGAGCTCTAGCGGGGGGACCCCCGAGACCCAGTACTTC. Protein product: CASSSSSSGGTPETQYF.

The chain has TRBV5-4 and TRBJ2-5, with 9 nucleotides matching TRBD2. The CDR3 loop spans 15 amino acids. V shed 4 bases and J 3 bases; nucleotides not matched to a gene: 7. In germline, CDR1 is SGHNT, CDR2 YYREEE (reference sequence). As DNA, the CDR3 is TGTGCCAGCAGCATACAGCGGGGGGTGGAAGAGACCCAGTACTTC. Its protein is CASSIQRGVEETQYF. Full variable domain (remainder filled in from reference TRBV5-4 and TRBJ2-5): ETGVTQSPTHLIKTRGQQVTLRCSSQSGHNTVSWYQQALGQGPQFIFQYYREEENGRGNFPPRFSGLQFPNYSSELNVNALELDDSALYLCASSIQRGVEETQYFGPGTRLLVL.

The chain couples TRBV29-1 to TRBJ1-1, with D possibly TRBD1 on 6 matching bases. The CDR3 sequence is 14 residues long. V was cut by 7 bases and J by 0 bases, with 15 bases left in between. CDR1 and CDR2 from the germline V gene are SQVTM and ANQGSEA. In DNA form, the CDR3 reads TGCAGCGGTGCACAGGGACCCTTGAACACTGAAGCTTTCTTT. As protein: CSGAQGPLNTEAFF.

This chain links TRBV4-1 with TRBJ2-3; TRBD1 matches 9 bases. The CDR3 runs 16 residues. Germline CDR1 is MGHRA and CDR2 is YSYEKL. V dropped 4 bases and J dropped 3; count of bases not matched to a gene: 8. CDR3 in DNA: TGCGCCAGCAGCCGCCCGGGACAGGGTGGAACAGATACGCAGTATTTT. Protein: CASSRPGQGGTDTQYF.

V gene TRBV7-9 combines with J gene TRBJ2-1; 7 bases align to TRBD1. Germline V gene data show CDR1 as SEHNR and CDR2 as FQNEAQ (reference sequence). This CDR3 is 13 amino acids long. With 0 bases clipped from V and 15 bases from J, the junction kept 8 bases outside the gene matches. The CDR3 bases are TGTGCCAGCAGCTTAGCGTCAGACAGGGTACGGTTCTTC. This encodes CASSLASDRVRFF.